One T cell receptor beta chain is described in this entry. Antigen specificity is unknown. The same CDR3 also results from other DNA sequences found in this sample. The CDR3 length is 14 residues. The germline V gene encodes CDR1 SGHVS and CDR2 FQNEAQ. V lost 1 base to trimming and J lost 1 base, with 6 bases between them. Those patients who had chemo-refractory metastatic non-small-cell lung cancer were given focal radiation along with CTLA-4 blockade through ipilimumab. This sample is drawn from a study of radiotherapy plus CTLA-4 blockade in lung cancer. Study-wide points: In blood, tumor-derived TCR clones expanded after radiotherapy plus ipilimumab. How blood T cell clones changed early, along with interferon-beta, reportedly forecast response best.

The method was immunoSEQ multiplex PCR; TCRdb's version includes in-frame clones alone and lacks a portion of them. The sample contains about 120,000 clones, 75% to 80% of which appear only once. The sequenced sample was peripheral blood, obtained from a patient treated with radiotherapy plus ipilimumab. The rearrangement joins TRBV7-8 to TRBJ2-3; D not resolved. The receptor's source is a human donor with non-small cell lung cancer who had a partial response to radiotherapy plus ipilimumab. The CDR3 loop is CASSLGSGTDTQYF. The CDR3 bases are TGTGCCAGCAGCTTAGGAAGCGGCACAGATACGCAGTATTTT.